This T cell receptor (beta chain) was identified in a study of blood T cell repertoires in COVID-19. Overall study: Whether acute or convalescent, the COVID-19 samples came from the United States, Italy and Spain. PBMCs, B-cell-depleted T cells, or T cells were the source of the cDNA or gDNA that made up the material.

TCRdb's table, derived via immunoSEQ multiplex PCR, lists solely in-frame clones and lacks some. The table has around 700,000 clones, approximately 90% seen once. The CDR3 has 15 amino acids. The junction had 8 bases not matched to a gene; V was cut back by 6 bases and J by 0 bases. CDR1 and CDR2 (germline): SNHLY, FYNNEI. The sequenced sample was peripheral blood. This TCR derives from a woman aged 18-30 years with acute or convalescent COVID-19. This sequence joins TRBV2 and TRBJ2-7, with TRBD1 identical over 7 bases. CDR3 coding DNA: TGTGCCAGCAGCTGGGACAGTCCGAGCTCCTACGAGCAGTACTTC. Protein sequence: CASSWDSPSSYEQYF.